Listed here are 7 T cell receptor beta chains from one sample, sequenced in a study of blood T cell repertoires in COVID-19. Produced via immunoSEQ multiplex PCR; TCRdb's table is partial and in-frame only. The top ten clones hold around 30% of a sample with roughly 34,000 clones, more than 75% of them seen once. Source material: peripheral blood. Receptor source: a man older than 75 with acute or convalescent COVID-19.

This sequence joins TRBV6-5 and TRBJ2-7; D is possibly TRBD2 (6 bases). The germline V and J ends were trimmed by 7 bases and 2 bases, with 18 bases remaining between them. This CDR3 contains 15 residues. CDR1 and CDR2 (germline): MNHEY, SVGAGI. Here the CDR3 DNA reads TGTGCCAGCAAGCAAGGGATAGCGGATACCTACGAGCAGTACTTC. This encodes CASKQGIADTYEQYF.

The V gene is TRBV15, the J gene TRBJ2-1, with a weak D call TRBD2 (6 bases). Germline CDR1 and CDR2: LNHNV and YYDKDF (reference sequence). V was shortened by 9 bases and J by 5 bases, with 20 bases between the two germline ends. The CDR3 has 15 amino acids. The chain's CDR3 is CATVRTRERHNEQFF. CDR3 coding DNA: TGTGCCACTGTACGTACCCGGGAGAGACACAATGAGCAGTTCTTC.

This clone has a single count. The chain links TRBV2 to TRBJ1-6; possible D gene TRBD1, 5 bases. CDR1 and CDR2 from the germline V gene are SNHLY and FYNNEI. The CDR3 has 17 residues. The ends were cut back, 0 bases at V and 12 bases at J, with 21 bases in the middle. CDR3 loop: CASSEAYGHEIIRPLHF. As DNA, the CDR3 is TGTGCCAGCAGTGAAGCCTATGGACACGAAATAATTCGACCCCTCCACTTT.

This clone appeared a single time. The chain uses TRBV11-3 and TRBJ2-1, with D possibly TRBD2 on 5 matching bases. Germline V gene sequence: CDR1 SGHNT, CDR2 YENEEA. This CDR3 spans 11 amino acids. V was pared by 6 bases and J by 9 bases, with 9 bases between. The CDR3 loop is CASSSGSEQFF. CDR3 nucleotide sequence: TGTGCCAGCAGTTCGGGGAGTGAGCAGTTCTTC.

The J gene is TRBJ2-5, the V gene TRBV11-2; D is perhaps TRBD1 (5 bases). The CDR3 length is 15 residues. V was pared by 1 base and J by 5 bases, with 14 bases between. Germline V gene lookup returns CDR1 SGHAT and CDR2 FQNNGV. CDR3 sequence reads: CASSLGGGAWETQYF. CDR3 DNA sequence: TGTGCCAGCAGCTTAGGGGGTGGGGCATGGGAGACCCAGTACTTC.

The chain is built from TRBV14 and TRBJ1-3; the D is unclear. This CDR3 region has 13 residues. Trimming shortened V by 4 bases and J by 6 bases, and 10 bases separated the two germline ends. In germline, CDR1 is SGHDN, CDR2 FVKESK. For the CDR3, the DNA is TGTGCCAGCAGCCCTTCGGGTACAAACACCATATATTTT. The encoded protein is CASSPSGTNTIYF.

The V call is TRBV6-6, the J call TRBJ1-5; unclear D gene. CDR1 and CDR2 from the germline V gene are MNHNY and SVGAGI (reference sequence). The CDR3 has 14 residues. V lost 2 bases to trimming and J lost 3 bases, with 8 bases between them. CDR3 protein: CASSYAAANQPQHF. CDR3 DNA sequence: TGTGCCAGCAGTTACGCGGCGGCCAATCAGCCCCAGCATTTT.